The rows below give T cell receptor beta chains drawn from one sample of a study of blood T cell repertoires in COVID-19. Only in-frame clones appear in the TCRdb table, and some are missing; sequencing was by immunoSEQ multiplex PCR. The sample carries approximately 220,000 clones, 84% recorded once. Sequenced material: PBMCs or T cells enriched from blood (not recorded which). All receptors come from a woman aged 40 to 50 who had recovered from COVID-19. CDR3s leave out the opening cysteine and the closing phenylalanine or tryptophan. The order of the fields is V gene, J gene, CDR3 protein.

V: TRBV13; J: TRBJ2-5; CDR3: ASSPREGGETQY
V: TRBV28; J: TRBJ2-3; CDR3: ASNDQAGTQY
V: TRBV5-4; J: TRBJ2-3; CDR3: ASSGGEAGPYRTDTQY
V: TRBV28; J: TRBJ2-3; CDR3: ASSSDRGTDTQY
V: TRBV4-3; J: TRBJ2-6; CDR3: ASSQDGAQGFSGANVLT
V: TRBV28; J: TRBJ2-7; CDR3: ASSFIAWGGDYEQY
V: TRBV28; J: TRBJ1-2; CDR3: ASSSGTLVNYGYT
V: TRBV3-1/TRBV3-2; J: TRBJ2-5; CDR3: ASSQASSGRGETQY
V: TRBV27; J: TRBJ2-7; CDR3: ASSFSTGPYEQY
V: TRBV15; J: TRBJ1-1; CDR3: ATSRNAFGTGNTEAF
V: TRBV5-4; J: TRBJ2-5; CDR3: ASSATGTSGSGFAVTQY
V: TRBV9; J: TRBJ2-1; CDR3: ASSVGLGFIEQF
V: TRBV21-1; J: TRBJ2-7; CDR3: ASSKGQGATPFSYEQY
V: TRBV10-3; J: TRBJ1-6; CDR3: AIRFRGLWDSPLH
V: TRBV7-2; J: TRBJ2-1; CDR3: ASSFSRVNEQF
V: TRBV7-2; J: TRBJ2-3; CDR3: ASSGTRGTDTQY
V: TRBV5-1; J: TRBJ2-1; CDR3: ASSLGGFTYNEQF
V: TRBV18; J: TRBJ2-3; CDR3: ASSPPSGTDTQY
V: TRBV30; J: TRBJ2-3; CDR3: AWTSGRVLTDTQY
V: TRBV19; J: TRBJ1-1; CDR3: ATGTGAYSGNTEAF
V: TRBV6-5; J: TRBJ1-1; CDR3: ASSYFRPQGSTEAF
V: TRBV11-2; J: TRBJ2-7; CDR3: ASSSVRGRAGEQY
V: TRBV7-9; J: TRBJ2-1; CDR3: ASSRLALGINEQF
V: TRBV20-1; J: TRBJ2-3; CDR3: SANDPSGEKTDTQY
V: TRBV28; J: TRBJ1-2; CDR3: ASSRRAGDNYGYT
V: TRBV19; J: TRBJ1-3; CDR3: ASSWDRGNTIY